This T cell receptor (beta chain) stems from a study of PD-1 blockade in classical Hodgkin lymphoma. Findings of the study overall: Newly diagnosed patients had diversity similar to the baseline diversity of complete responders. Lower baseline TCR diversity was reported for newly diagnosed patients than for healthy donors.

This clone has just one count. Its antigen is unknown. The sample's time point: cycle 4 day 1 (C4D1), after 6 weeks of nivolumab. All patients experienced relapse after autologous stem cell transplantation, and brentuximab vedotin exposure was variable. Thawed PBMCs were the source of CD4+ T cells, purified by magnetic negative selection. Patients had relapsed/refractory classical Hodgkin lymphoma with complete response, partial response or progressive disease as best response. Assay: immunoSEQ multiplex PCR; the TCRdb copy retains only in-frame clones and omits some. Of 9,000 to 13,000 clones in the sample, roughly 80% are singletons; the top ten hold about 3.5%. CDR3 length: 14 amino acids. The V gene's germline CDR1 is SGHKS and CDR2 YYEKEE (reference sequence). V lost 4 bases and J lost 6, with 17 bases in between.

The receptor comes from a human donor with classical Hodgkin lymphoma. The sequencing used CD4+ T cells from blood, collected before the fourth cycle of nivolumab. This chain connects TRBV5-5 to TRBJ2-7, with D perhaps matching TRBD1 or TRBD2 (6 bases each). The chain's CDR3 is CASSKSTGTVEQYF. The CDR3 DNA sequence: TGTGCCAGCAGCAAGAGTACAGGGACTGTCGAGCAGTACTTC.